This is a list of T cell receptor beta chains from one sample in a study of blood T cell repertoires in COVID-19. Produced via immunoSEQ multiplex PCR; TCRdb's table is partial and in-frame only. The sample lists about 480,000 clones, approximately 90% occurring once. The sample consisted of peripheral blood. These receptor sequences come from a woman in her thirties with acute or convalescent COVID-19. CDR3s include the opening cysteine and the closing phenylalanine or tryptophan. Fields, in order: J gene, D gene, clone size, V gene, CDR3 DNA, CDR3 protein. A D gene is named only where the DNA matches it firmly. Where a row states a size, it is once, few, many or the class of an expanded clone; other rows omit it.

>TRBJ1-4|.|once|TRBV11-2
TGTGCCAGCAGCTTAGTCACCGGGTATAATGAAAAACTGTTTTTT
CASSLVTGYNEKLFF
>TRBJ1-5|.|once|TRBV15
TGTGCCACCAGCAGAGTGTATGGGGAGAATCAGCCCCAGCATTTT
CATSRVYGENQPQHF
>TRBJ1-2|.|.|TRBV24-1
TGTGCCACCAGTCGATCCGGGACACGCGGCTACACCTTC
CATSRSGTRGYTF
>TRBJ2-3|.|.|TRBV5-1
TGCGCCAGCACCTTCGACAGGCGTAGGACAGATACGCAGTATTTT
CASTFDRRRTDTQYF
>TRBJ1-1|.|.|TRBV10-2
TGCGCCAGCAATGACTATTCGAGGAACACTGAAGCTTTCTTT
CASNDYSRNTEAFF
>TRBJ2-3|TRBD2|.|TRBV28
TGTGCCAGCAGTTCCGGGGGGGCGCGCAATACGCAGTATTTT
CASSSGGARNTQYF
>TRBJ1-1|.|.|TRBV5-6
TGTGCCAGCAGCTTGCCCGGTGATGAAGCTTTCTTT
CASSLPGDEAFF
>TRBJ2-7|TRBD1|.|TRBV30
TGTGCCCGCTCAGGACAGGGCCACGAGCAGTACTTC
CARSGQGHEQYF
>TRBJ1-5|.|.|TRBV19
TGTGCCAGTAGGACTGTTGGTTGGGAGTATCTAAATCAGCCCCAGCATTTT
CASRTVGWEYLNQPQHF
>TRBJ2-5|.|.|TRBV19
TGTGCCAGTAGTATTTTAAGGGGAGAGACCCAGTACTTC
CASSILRGETQYF
>TRBJ2-7|TRBD1|.|TRBV30
TGTGCCTGGAGTTCCTTAAACAGGGGCTACGAGCAGTACTTC
CAWSSLNRGYEQYF
>TRBJ2-1|.|.|TRBV5-1
TGCGCCAGCAGCTTTTCAGCGTCCTACAATGAGCAGTTCTTC
CASSFSASYNEQFF
>TRBJ1-5|.|once|TRBV2
TGTGCCAGCAGTCTCAACAGGGCAGTCAATCAGCCCCAGCATTTT
CASSLNRAVNQPQHF
>TRBJ1-5|TRBD1|.|TRBV3-1/TRBV3-2
TGTGCCAGCAGCCCTAGGACAGGTTACCAGCCCCAGCATTTT
CASSPRTGYQPQHF
>TRBJ2-1|TRBD2|once|TRBV30
TGTGCCGGTGGACTAGTAAATGAGCAGTTCTTC
CAGGLVNEQFF
>TRBJ2-7|TRBD2|.|TRBV6-2/TRBV6-3
TGTGCCAGCAGCGTCGGGGCCAGCGGGGGGATCTACGAGCAGTACTTC
CASSVGASGGIYEQYF
>TRBJ2-1|.|.|TRBV12-5
TGTGCTAGTGGTTCCCCAGGGACAGACGGGGGCTCCTACAATGAGCAGTTCTTC
CASGSPGTDGGSYNEQFF
>TRBJ2-3|TRBD2|.|TRBV5-4
TGTGCCAGCAGCCCGACCCTAGCGGGGGGCACAGATACGCAGTATTTT
CASSPTLAGGTDTQYF
>TRBJ1-2|TRBD1|once|TRBV6-5
TGTGCCACCACAGGGACAGGGCTCAAGGCCTATGGCTACACCTTC
CATTGTGLKAYGYTF
>TRBJ1-2|.|few|TRBV18
TGTGCCAGCTCACTCGGCTACAGGGATGGCTACACCTTC
CASSLGYRDGYTF
>TRBJ1-6|.|few|TRBV5-1
TGCGCCAGCAGCTCACAGGGAAATAATTCACCCCTCCACTTT
CASSSQGNNSPLHF
>TRBJ2-3|.|once|TRBV30
TGTGCCTGGAGTTTAGGACTAGGGGACATCACAGATACGCAGTATTTT
CAWSLGLGDITDTQYF
>TRBJ1-5|TRBD1|.|TRBV24-1
TGTGCCACCAGCAAAGGGGGACAGGGTGGCAATCAGCCCCAGCATTTT
CATSKGGQGGNQPQHF